This TCR beta chain was sequenced in a study of blood T cell repertoires in COVID-19. The overall study: From T cells, B-cell-depleted T cells, or PBMCs came the material, which was cDNA or gDNA.

The method was immunoSEQ multiplex PCR; TCRdb's version includes in-frame clones alone and lacks a portion of them. The sample contains approximately 220,000 clones, 88% of which appear only once. CDR1 is SGHRS, CDR2 YFSETQ, per germline. With V trimmed by 4 bases and J by 8 bases, 10 bases remained unmatched. The CDR3 runs 15 residues. The chain employs TRBV5-1 and TRBJ1-4; 8 nucleotides agree with TRBD1. Sequences were obtained from PBMCs or T cells enriched from blood (not recorded which). This TCR was sampled from a young woman who had recovered from COVID-19. DNA for the CDR3: TGCGCCAGCAGCCCTCAAGGACAGGGAAGAGAAAAACTGTTTTTT. Translation: CASSPQGQGREKLFF.